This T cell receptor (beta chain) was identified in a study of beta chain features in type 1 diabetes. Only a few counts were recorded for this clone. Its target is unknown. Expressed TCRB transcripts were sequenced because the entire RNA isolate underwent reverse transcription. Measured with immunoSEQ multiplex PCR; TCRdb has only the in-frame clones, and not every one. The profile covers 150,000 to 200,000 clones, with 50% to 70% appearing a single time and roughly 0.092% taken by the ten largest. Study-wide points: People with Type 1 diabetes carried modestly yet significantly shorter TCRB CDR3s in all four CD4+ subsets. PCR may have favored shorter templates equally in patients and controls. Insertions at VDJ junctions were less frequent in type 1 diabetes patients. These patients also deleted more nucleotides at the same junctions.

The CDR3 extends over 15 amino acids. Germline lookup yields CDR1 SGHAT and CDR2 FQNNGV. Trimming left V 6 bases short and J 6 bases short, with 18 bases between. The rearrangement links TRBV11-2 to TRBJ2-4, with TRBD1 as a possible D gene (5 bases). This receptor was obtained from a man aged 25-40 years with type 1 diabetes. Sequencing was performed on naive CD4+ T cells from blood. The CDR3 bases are TGTGCCAGCAGTTCCCCAACGGGCAGGGTAAACATTCAGTACTTC. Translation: CASSSPTGRVNIQYF. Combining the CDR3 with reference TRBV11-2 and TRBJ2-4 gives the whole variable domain EAGVAQSPRYKIIEKRQSVAFWCNPISGHATLYWYQQILGQGPKLLIQFQNNGVVDDSQLPKDRFSAERLKGVDSTLKIQPAKLEDSAVYLCASSSPTGRVNIQYFGAGTRLSVL.